This TCR beta chain originates from a study of blood T cell repertoires in COVID-19. Original data processing: Estimation of nucleated cell counts relied on the amplification of reference gene primers. Only in-frame clones appear in the TCRdb table, and some are missing; sequencing was by immunoSEQ multiplex PCR. V and J calls and clone size are those listed in that table; D and trimming were worked out from the DNA. The table includes some 300,000 clones, around 84% detected once. Across about two dozen US areas, participants ranged in age from 18 to 89 years. Cohorts were determined from participant-reported clinical history. CDR3 length: 14 amino acids. V dropped 3 bases and J dropped 9; count of bases not matched to a gene: 3. Germline CDR1 LGHDT, CDR2 YNNKEL (reference sequence).

What was sequenced was PBMCs or T cells enriched from blood (not recorded which). This sequence was found in a man aged 30 to 45 who had recovered from COVID-19. This chain uses TRBV3-1 (or the pseudogene TRBV3-2) with TRBJ1-6, with 9 bases matching TRBD1. Here the CDR3 reads CASSQSDRGSPLHF. The CDR3 region has the DNA TGTGCCAGCAGCCAGTCGGACAGGGGTTCACCCCTCCACTTT.